Listed here are 30 T cell receptor beta chains from one sample, sequenced in a study of CD8 T cells in Susac syndrome. Random hexamers were used to reverse transcribe the RNA input (about 0.5 to 1 ug). TCRdb re-analysed the immunoSEQ multiplex PCR reads in MiXCR, keeping a single row per CDR3 protein. The table includes fewer than 140,000 distinct CDR3 sequences, roughly 94% detected once. The sequenced sample consisted of CD8+ T cells from PBMCs. The receptors derive from a human donor with Susac syndrome.

The chain has TRBV6-7 and TRBJ2-2; D ambiguous. TRBV6-7 is treated as an ORF (open reading frame) with a function not yet certain. The CDR3 runs 15 residues. Trimming left V 2 bases short and J 1 base short, with 8 bases between. CDR3 sequence reads: CASSYARRNTGELFF. The CDR3 nucleotides read TGTGCCAGCAGTTACGCCAGGCGGAACACCGGGGAGCTGTTTTTT.

This chain uses TRBV9 with TRBJ2-7, with D possibly called TRBD1 or TRBD2 (6 bases each). CDR3 size: 11 residues. Germline V gene lookup returns CDR1 SGDLS and CDR2 YYNGEE. The ends were cut back, 9 bases at V and 5 bases at J, with 12 bases in the middle. CDR3 sequence reads: CATPGGHEQYF. Here the CDR3 DNA reads TGTGCCACCCCCGGGGGCCACGAGCAGTACTTC.

The chain recombines TRBV23-1 with TRBJ2-5, with 9 positions matching TRBD2. TRBV23-1 carries the ORF label, with uncertain function. V was clipped by 11 bases and J by 4 bases; unmatched bases: 11. The CDR3 extends over 14 amino acids. This CDR3 reads CAAPVAGVGETQYF. The CDR3, as DNA: TGCGCCGCGCCCGTAGCGGGGGTAGGAGAGACCCAGTACTTC.

The chain uses TRBV21-1 and TRBJ2-7; the table calls TRBD1, which could not be checked here. TRBV21-1 is assigned pseudogene status. The CDR3 covers 17 residues. The CDR3 protein is CASSTPPRDREGCEQYF. The CDR3 bases are TGTGCCAGCAGCACCCCTCCTCGGGACAGGGAAGGATGCGAGCAGTACTTC.

This chain joins TRBV20-1 and TRBJ2-1; 7 bases align to TRBD1. The V segment lost 4 bases and the J segment 3 bases; nucleotides outside the gene matches: 3. The CDR3 sequence is 13 residues long. Germline V lookup: CDR1 DFQATT, CDR2 SNEGSKA (reference sequence). The CDR3 nucleotides read TGCAGTGCTATGGGGACAGTCTACAATGAGCAGTTCTTC. Protein: CSAMGTVYNEQFF.

The rearrangement uses TRBV3-1 and TRBJ2-2, with D perhaps matching TRBD1 (5 bases). Germline V gene sequence: CDR1 LGHDT, CDR2 YNNKEL (reference sequence). This CDR3 comprises 16 residues. V was trimmed by 4 bases and J by 4 bases, leaving 16 bases between them. For the CDR3, the DNA is TGTGCCAGCAGCCCTAGACAGATCCCGACCACCGGGGAGCTGTTTTTT. Encoded protein: CASSPRQIPTTGELFF. The full variable domain, in which reference TRBV3-1 and TRBJ2-2 provide the parts outside the CDR3, is DTAVSQTPKYLVTQMGNDKSIKCEQNLGHDTMYWYKQDSKKFLKIMFSYNNKELIINETVPNRFSPKSPDKAHLNLHINSLELGDSAVYFCASSPRQIPTTGELFFGEGSRLTVL.

V usage is TRBV7-3 and J usage is TRBJ2-1; 13 bases match TRBD2. Germline assignment: CDR1 SGHTA and CDR2 FQGTGA. V shed 6 bases and J 5 bases; nucleotides not matched to a gene: 4. The CDR3 covers 15 residues. CDR3 in amino acids: CASRRTSGGNNEQFF. The CDR3 DNA reads TGTGCCAGCAGACGGACTAGCGGGGGAAACAATGAGCAGTTCTTC.

The chain recombines TRBV6-5 with TRBJ1-1; possibly TRBD1 for D (6 bases). With 5 bases removed from V and 3 bases from J, the gap between germline ends came to 13 bases. The CDR3 is made up of 14 amino acids. Germline V lookup: CDR1 MNHEY, CDR2 SVGAGI. This CDR3 is CASSLREGDTEAFF. For the CDR3, the DNA is TGTGCCAGCAGTCTCCGGGAGGGGGACACTGAAGCTTTCTTT.

The sample holds one count of this clonotype. V and J are TRBV3-1 and TRBJ2-5; D perhaps matches TRBD2 (6 bases). The V gene lost 0 bases and the J gene lost 7 bases, with 6 bases spanning the gap. CDR3 length equals 12 residues. Germline assignment: CDR1 LGHDT and CDR2 YNNKEL (reference sequence). CDR3 amino acids: CASSQEGGTQYF. The CDR3 DNA is TGTGCCAGCAGCCAAGAGGGGGGGACCCAGTACTTC.

The V call is TRBV4-1, the J call TRBJ2-7, with TRBD2 identical over 9 bases. The V gene's germline CDR1 is MGHRA and CDR2 YSYEKL. V gave up 0 bases and J gave up 3 bases; unmatched junction bases: 6. The CDR3 has 16 residues. CDR3 region: CASSQDASGAHYEQYF. CDR3 DNA sequence: TGCGCCAGCAGCCAAGATGCTAGCGGGGCCCACTACGAGCAGTACTTC.

The chain carries TRBV5-1 and TRBJ1-1, with D tentatively TRBD1 (5 bases). Trimming stripped 6 bases from V and 0 bases from J, with 9 bases between. The germline V gene has CDR1 SGHRS and CDR2 YFSETQ. The CDR3 runs to 13 residues. The CDR3 bases are TGCGCCAGCAAAGAGGGGCTGAACACTGAAGCTTTCTTT. It translates to CASKEGLNTEAFF.

This clonotype was detected only a few times. The rearrangement links TRBV9 to TRBJ2-1; TRBD2 is a possible D gene (5 bases). The V end was cut by 5 bases, the J end by 1 base, with 13 bases between. This CDR3 is 15 amino acids long. CDR1 and CDR2 from the germline V gene are SGDLS and YYNGEE. The CDR3 sequence: CASSEPGSSYNEQFF. CDR3 coding DNA: TGTGCCAGCAGTGAACCGGGATCTTCCTACAATGAGCAGTTCTTC.

The chain uses TRBV13 and TRBJ1-2, with D maybe TRBD1 (5 bases). The CDR3 length is 13 residues. Germline V gives CDR1 PRHDT, CDR2 FYEKMQ (reference sequence). Trimming took off 4 bases at V and 8 bases at J, with 14 bases between the two ends. Here the CDR3 reads CASSSQGFGGYTF. The CDR3 nucleotides are TGTGCCAGCAGCTCCCAGGGATTTGGGGGCTACACCTTC.

As concerns this clonotype: The junction differs from germline at one of its ends, possibly a read error. In DNA form, the CDR3 reads TGTGCCAGCAACCTCGGTGGTCCGTTC. Translated: CASNLGGPF. The chain recombines TRBV12-3 or TRBV12-4 with TRBJ1-2; D is undetermined. The CDR3 has 9 residues.

V usage is TRBV5-4 and J usage is TRBJ1-1; unclear D gene. V was cut by 0 bases and J by 1 base, with 7 bases left in between. The CDR3 length is 14 residues. Germline assignment: CDR1 SGHNT and CDR2 YYREEE (reference sequence). The CDR3 nucleotides are TGTGCCAGCAGCTTGGCCGAGGCGAACACTGAAGCTTTCTTT. It encodes CASSLAEANTEAFF.

V and J are TRBV6-1 and TRBJ2-5; 12 bases are shared with TRBD1. After removal of 5 bases from V and 1 base from J, the junction contained 11 bases not matched to a gene. Looked up from germline, CDR1 is MNHNS and CDR2 is SASEGT. The CDR3 totals 18 residues. CDR3 in DNA: TGTGCCAGCAGTCCACCACCGGGACAGGGGGCGTCCCAAGAGACCCAGTACTTC. It encodes CASSPPPGQGASQETQYF.

This clonotype was seen a single time. The gene calls are TRBV6-5 and TRBJ1-5; possible D gene TRBD1, 5 bases. This CDR3 has 12 amino acids. Looked up from germline, CDR1 is MNHEY and CDR2 is SVGAGI. Trimming shortened V by 6 bases and J by 2 bases, and 5 bases separated the two germline ends. CDR3 sequence (DNA): TGTGCCAGCAGGGGGGGCAATCAGCCCCAGCATTTT. Its protein product is CASRGGNQPQHF.

The chain carries TRBV12-3 or TRBV12-4 and TRBJ2-7; the D gene is possibly TRBD1 (6 bases). CDR3 length equals 11 residues. Trimming removed 6 bases from V and 9 bases from J, with 12 bases in between. CDR3 sequence: CASSNNRVQYF. In DNA, the CDR3 is TGTGCCAGCAGCAACAACAGGGTGCAGTACTTC.

The V and J genes are TRBV25-1 and TRBJ1-1, with unresolved D. Germline assignment: CDR1 MGHDK and CDR2 SYGVNS. Deletions cut 3 bases from V and 6 bases from J, with 8 bases between. The CDR3 runs 12 residues. CDR3 residues: CASSESFAEAFF. CDR3 DNA sequence: TGTGCCAGCAGTGAGTCATTCGCTGAAGCTTTCTTT.

This clonotype was recorded a few times. The chain uses TRBV29-1 and TRBJ2-7; maybe TRBD2 (6 bases). The germline V and J ends were trimmed by 6 bases and 2 bases, with 14 bases remaining between them. Looked up from germline, CDR1 is SQVTM and CDR2 is ANQGSEA. The CDR3 consists of 13 residues. CDR3 coding DNA: TGCAGCGTCACCTGGGGAGGCCCCTACGAGCAGTACTTC. Protein product: CSVTWGGPYEQYF.

J is TRBJ1-2 and V is TRBV5-4; D may be TRBD1 (5 bases). The V end was cut by 0 bases, the J end by 4 bases, with 10 bases between. The CDR3 has 14 residues. Germline CDR1 is SGHNT and CDR2 is YYREEE (reference sequence). The CDR3 here is CASSLESGTYGYTF. For the CDR3, the DNA is TGTGCCAGCAGCTTGGAATCGGGGACCTATGGCTACACCTTC.

V is TRBV9 and J is TRBJ2-2; D possibly corresponds to TRBD1 (5 bases). The CDR3 runs to 12 residues. Trimming pared 4 bases from V and 7 bases from J, leaving 8 bases between. Per the germline V gene, CDR1 is SGDLS and CDR2 is YYNGEE. The DNA for the CDR3 is TGTGCCAGCAGCCTGCAGGGCGGGGAGCTGTTTTTT. Translating it yields CASSLQGGELFF.

The chain recombines TRBV7-9 with TRBJ2-5; D tentatively fits TRBD1 or TRBD2 (6 bases each). CDR1 SEHNR and CDR2 FQNEAQ come from the germline V gene (reference sequence). Trimming took off 3 bases at V and 3 bases at J, with 17 bases between the two ends. CDR3 length: 16 amino acids. CDR3 DNA: TGTGCCAGCAGCTTTGGTCCGGGGGCACTAGAAGAGACCCAGTACTTC. This encodes CASSFGPGALEETQYF.

The chain recombines TRBV6-5 with TRBJ1-6, with unresolved D. The germline CDR1 and CDR2 sequences are MNHEY and SVGAGI. CDR3 length: 16 amino acids. Trimming removed 0 bases at V and 10 bases at J, with 16 bases between. CDR3 DNA: TGTGCCAGCAGTTACTCCTGGGCAGGAGAGGGATCACCCCTCCACTTT. Protein product: CASSYSWAGEGSPLHF.

The chain has TRBV20-1 and TRBJ2-5, with TRBD2 matching over 9 bases. Germline V lookup: CDR1 DFQATT, CDR2 SNEGSKA (reference sequence). V lost 0 bases to trimming and J lost 5 bases; unmatched junction nucleotides: 13. The CDR3 is 17 residues long. The CDR3 coding sequence is TGCAGTGCTAGAGATTGGAGCGGACTAGCGTCGGAGGAGACCCAGTACTTC. It yields the protein CSARDWSGLASEETQYF.

The chain couples TRBV11-2 to TRBJ2-7; D unresolved. Per germline, CDR1 SGHAT and CDR2 FQNNGV. Trimming took off 5 bases at V and 6 bases at J, with 11 bases between the two ends. The CDR3 sequence is 12 residues long. Written as DNA, the CDR3 is TGTGCCAGCAGCCCTCGGGTGGCCGAGCAGTACTTC. Its protein product is CASSPRVAEQYF.

The chain is built from TRBV7-3 and TRBJ2-3; TRBD2 matches 9 bases. CDR1 and CDR2 from the germline V gene are SGHTA and FQGTGA. The CDR3 is made up of 16 amino acids. The V and J ends lost 2 bases and 7 bases, in that order; junction bases with no gene match: 10. DNA for the CDR3: TGTGCCAGCAGCTTATATGTAGCGGGGGCCCAGAATACGCAGTATTTT. Protein product: CASSLYVAGAQNTQYF.

This clonotype was recorded once. The rearrangement uses TRBV9 and TRBJ2-2; perhaps TRBD2 as D (7 bases). The V gene lost 2 bases and the J gene lost 6 bases, with 14 bases spanning the gap. The CDR3 contains 15 residues. Germline V gene data show CDR1 as SGDLS and CDR2 as YYNGEE. The CDR3 loop is CASSVGGAVAGELFF. For the CDR3, the DNA is TGTGCCAGCAGCGTGGGGGGGGCAGTCGCCGGGGAGCTGTTTTTT. The variable domain in full, with the rest retrieved from reference TRBV9 and TRBJ2-2, is DSGVTQTPKHLITATGQRVTLRCSPRSGDLSVYWYQQSLDQGLQFLIQYYNGEERAKGNILERFSAQQFPDLHSELNLSSLELGDSALYFCASSVGGAVAGELFFGEGSRLTVL.

V and J are TRBV12-3 or TRBV12-4 and TRBJ2-7; D unclear. The CDR3 contains 13 residues. Trimming removed 4 bases at V and 4 bases at J, with 11 bases between. The CDR3, as DNA: TGTGCCAGCAGTTATCACACCATTTACGAGCAGTACTTC. Its translation: CASSYHTIYEQYF.

The chain couples TRBV4-1 to TRBJ2-3, with TRBD2 matching over 9 bases. The CDR3 consists of 15 residues. J was trimmed by 3 bases and V by 1 base; bases with no gene match: 2. Germline V gives CDR1 MGHRA, CDR2 YSYEKL. The CDR3 DNA sequence: TGCGCCAGCAGCCAAGGGCTAGCGGGGACAGATACGCAGTATTTT. Translation gives CASSQGLAGTDTQYF.